These T cell receptor beta chains were read from a single sample in a study of T-cell reconstitution after alpha-beta-depleted transplantation in children. TCRdb independently ran MiXCR on the PCR reads; one entry per CDR3 protein. The sample lists about 500,000 distinct CDR3 sequences, approximately 32% occurring once. Here the sequenced sample was PBMCs from the stem cell graft donor, taken from the stem cell graft. The source is a human donor who donated a stem cell graft to a child with aplastic anemia. Both conserved end residues are part of each CDR3. A D gene is named only where the DNA matches it firmly. Clone size is not always given. Where it is, it says once, few, many or a class for expanded clones.

TRBJ2-1,TRBD2,few,TRBV5-5,20,TGTGCCAGCAGCCCCAATCGCAGGACTAGCGGGAGAGAGTTCTACAATGAGCAGTTCTTC,CASSPNRRTSGREFYNEQFF
TRBJ1-4,TRBD1,NA,TRBV6-5,15,TGTGCCAGCAGTTCGTACCGGGACAGTAATGAAAAACTGTTTTTT,CASSSYRDSNEKLFF
TRBJ2-1,TRBD1,NA,TRBV7-3,13,TGTGCCAGCAGCTCGGACAGGGGGACTGAGCAGTTCTTC,CASSSDRGTEQFF
TRBJ2-2,TRBD2,NA,TRBV6-4,16,TGTGCCAGCAGTCTACGCGGGGGACTAAACACCGGGGAGCTGTTTTTT,CASSLRGGLNTGELFF
TRBJ2-1,NA,NA,TRBV7-8,18,TGTGCCAGCAGCTTAGTGGGGGGACGGACAGGAGCGTACAATGAGCAGTTCTTC,CASSLVGGRTGAYNEQFF
TRBJ2-2,TRBD1,NA,TRBV20-1,14,TGCAGTGCCGGGGGACAGGTGAACACCGGGGAGCTGTTTTTT,CSAGGQVNTGELFF
TRBJ2-7,TRBD1,NA,TRBV20-1,13,TGCAGTGCTAGGGACAGGGTCACCTACGAGCAGTACTTC,CSARDRVTYEQYF
TRBJ2-5,NA,once,TRBV29-1,14,TGCAGCGTTGAGGCGGGTGTTTTACAAGAGACCCAGTACTTC,CSVEAGVLQETQYF
TRBJ2-7,NA,NA,TRBV7-2,12,TGTGCCAGCAGCGTCATCTCCTACGAGCAGTACTTC,CASSVISYEQYF
TRBJ2-1,TRBD2,NA,TRBV10-3,16,TGTGCCATCAGTGAGGGACTAGCGAGACGCTACAATGAGCAGTTCTTC,CAISEGLARRYNEQFF